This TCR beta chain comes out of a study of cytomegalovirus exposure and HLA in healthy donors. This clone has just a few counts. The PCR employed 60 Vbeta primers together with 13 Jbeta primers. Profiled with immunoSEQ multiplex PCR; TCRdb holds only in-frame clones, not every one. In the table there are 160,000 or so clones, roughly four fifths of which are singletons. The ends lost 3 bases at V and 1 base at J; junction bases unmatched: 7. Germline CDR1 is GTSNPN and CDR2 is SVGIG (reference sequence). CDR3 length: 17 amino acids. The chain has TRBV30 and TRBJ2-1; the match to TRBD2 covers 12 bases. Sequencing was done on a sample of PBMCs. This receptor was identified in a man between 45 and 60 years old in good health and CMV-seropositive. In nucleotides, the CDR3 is TGTGCCTGGAGAGGACTAGCGGGGCTCTCTTCCTACAATGAGCAGTTCTTC. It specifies CAWRGLAGLSSYNEQFF.